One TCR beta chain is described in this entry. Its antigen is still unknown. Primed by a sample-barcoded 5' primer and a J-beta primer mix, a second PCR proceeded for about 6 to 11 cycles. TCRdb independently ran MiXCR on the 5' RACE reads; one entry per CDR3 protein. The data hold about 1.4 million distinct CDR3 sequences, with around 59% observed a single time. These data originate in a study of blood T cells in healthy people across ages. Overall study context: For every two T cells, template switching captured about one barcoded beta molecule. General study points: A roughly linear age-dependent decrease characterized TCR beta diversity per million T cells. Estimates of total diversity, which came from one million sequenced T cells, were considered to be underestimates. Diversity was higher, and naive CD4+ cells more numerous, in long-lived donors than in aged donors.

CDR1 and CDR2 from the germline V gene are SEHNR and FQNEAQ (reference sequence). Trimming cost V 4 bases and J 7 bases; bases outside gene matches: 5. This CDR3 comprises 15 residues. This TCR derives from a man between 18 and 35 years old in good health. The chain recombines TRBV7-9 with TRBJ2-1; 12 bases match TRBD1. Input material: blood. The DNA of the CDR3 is TGTGCCAGCAGCTCGGGACAGGGGGCTTGGAATGAGCAGTTCTTC. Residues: CASSSGQGAWNEQFF.